Shown below are 5 T cell receptor beta chains from a single sample sequenced in a study of blood T cell repertoires in COVID-19. Measured with immunoSEQ multiplex PCR; TCRdb has only the in-frame clones, and not every one. Of about 120,000 clones in the sample, more than 60% were seen once. Sequencing was carried out using peripheral blood. Every receptor here comes from a man aged 70 or older with acute or convalescent COVID-19.

The V gene is TRBV15, the J gene TRBJ2-1, with 7 nucleotides matching TRBD2. V trimming: 6 bases; J trimming: 8 bases; junction bases outside the gene matches: 10. The CDR3 length is 14 residues. CDR1 and CDR2 from the germline V gene are LNHNV and YYDKDF (reference sequence). CDR3 coding DNA: TGTGCCACCAGTGGACCGTGGGAGGGCCATGAGCAGTTCTTC. It encodes CATSGPWEGHEQFF.

V is TRBV5-1 and J is TRBJ2-6, with 7 bases matching TRBD1. This CDR3 comprises 17 residues. Germline V lookup: CDR1 SGHRS, CDR2 YFSETQ. V trimming: 7 bases; J trimming: 0 bases; junction bases outside the gene matches: 10. DNA for the CDR3: TGCGCCAGCGGTATAGGACAGGCCAACTCTGGGGCCAACGTCCTGACTTTC. Its translation is CASGIGQANSGANVLTF. Full variable domain (outside the CDR3, taken from reference TRBV5-1 and TRBJ2-6): KAGVTQTPRYLIKTRGQQVTLSCSPISGHRSVSWYQQTPGQGLQFLFEYFSETQRNKGNFPGRFSGRQFSNSRSEMNVSTLELGDSALYLCASGIGQANSGANVLTFGAGSRLTVL.

The chain recombines TRBV5-1 with TRBJ2-1; 11 bases align to TRBD2. CDR3 length: 15 amino acids. V shed 3 bases, J shed 9 bases, and the junction held 8 bases outside the gene matches. The germline V gene has CDR1 SGHRS and CDR2 YFSETQ. CDR3 protein: CASSSTTSGSGEQFF. CDR3 coding DNA: TGCGCCAGCAGCTCAACAACTAGCGGGAGTGGTGAGCAGTTCTTC.

The chain couples TRBV3-1 (or the pseudogene TRBV3-2) to TRBJ2-6; D gene unclear. Germline loops: CDR1 LGHDT, CDR2 YNNKEL (reference sequence). CDR3 length: 15 amino acids. V gave up 5 bases and J gave up 2 bases, with 10 bases separating them. The CDR3 reads CASSTNAAGANVLTF. The CDR3 DNA is TGTGCCAGCAGCACAAATGCAGCTGGGGCCAACGTCCTGACTTTC.

This chain uses TRBV6-5 with TRBJ2-3, with D perhaps TRBD2 (5 bases). CDR1 and CDR2 from the germline V gene are MNHEY and SVGAGI. The ends were cut back, 0 bases at V and 6 bases at J, with 10 bases in the middle. The CDR3 has 14 amino acids. The CDR3 loop is CASSYSTTQDTQYF. The DNA for the CDR3 is TGTGCCAGCAGTTACTCGACTACTCAGGATACGCAGTATTTT.